Detailed here is one T cell receptor beta chain. Its antigen is unknown. This entry is derived from a study of molecular identifiers for immune sequencing clone quantification. MiXCR, applied by TCRdb to the PCR reads, yields one record per CDR3 protein. The sample shows approximately 97,000 distinct CDR3 sequences, 20% to 25% of them seen only once. General observations from the study: Detecting spiked Jurkat TCR RNA from one cell among about a million naive cells was reportedly possible. Identical TCR molecules that share a barcode could lead to an underestimation of highly expanded clone sizes.

V lost 1 base, J lost 8 bases, and 25 bases lay in between. In germline, CDR1 is SGHVS, CDR2 FQNEAQ. The CDR3 spans 18 residues. Naive CD8 libraries were made from roughly 21,000 to 960,000 sorted cells, and they used 10%, 30% or 50% RNA. V usage is TRBV7-8 and J usage is TRBJ2-3, with a tentative D call TRBD2 (5 bases). The sequencing input was naive CD8+ T cells from blood, with Jurkat cell RNA spiked in. Noted subset: FACS-sorted CD8+CD4-CCR7+CD45RA+ naive T cells. The source is a human donor in good health. Some libraries in this study had Jurkat cell RNA spiked in. CDR3 sequence: CASSLVPKPSLGTATQYF. Written as DNA, the CDR3 is TGTGCCAGCAGCTTAGTACCGAAGCCTAGCCTCGGCACCGCTACGCAGTATTTT.